These 6 T cell receptor beta chains were all obtained from the same sample, sequenced in a study of cytomegalovirus exposure and HLA in healthy donors. PCR primers comprised 60 Vbeta and 13 Jbeta primers. Produced via immunoSEQ multiplex PCR; TCRdb's table is partial and in-frame only. Of some 190,000 clones listed, 65% to 85% are singletons. The sample was PBMCs. The receptors originated from a girl aged 10-17 years in good health and CMV-seropositive.

The chain links TRBV9 to TRBJ2-2; 10 bases line up with TRBD2. After removal of 0 bases from V and 3 bases from J, the junction contained 5 bases not matched to a gene. Germline V CDR1 and CDR2: SGDLS, YYNGEE. This CDR3 is 17 amino acids long. DNA for the CDR3: TGTGCCAGCAGCGTAGCTACCAGCGGGAGGGACACCGGGGAGCTGTTTTTT. It specifies CASSVATSGRDTGELFF.

This clone was seen only once. The chain employs TRBV27 and TRBJ2-1, with 11 bases identical to TRBD2. The CDR3 has 18 residues. With 2 bases clipped from V and 9 bases from J, the junction kept 15 bases outside the gene matches. The germline CDR1 and CDR2 sequences are MNHEY and SMNVEV (reference sequence). CDR3 in DNA: TGTGCCAGCAGTTTAAGTCTTTCGTGGCTAGCGGGAGGAGGTGAGCAGTTCTTC. Residues: CASSLSLSWLAGGGEQFF.

Only one count was recorded for this clone. The chain couples TRBV5-1 to TRBJ2-1; 9 bases agree with TRBD2. V was clipped by 0 bases and J by 7 bases; unmatched bases: 8. From germline, CDR1 is SGHRS and CDR2 YFSETQ. There are 16 residues in the CDR3. CDR3 coding DNA: TGCGCCAGCAGCTTGGTCGTAATAGCGGGAGATAATGAGCAGTTCTTC. It encodes CASSLVVIAGDNEQFF.

CDR3 nucleotide sequence: TGCGCCAGCAGCCAAGATAGGGAGGGACTAGCGAATTATGAGCAGTTCTTC. Translation: CASSQDREGLANYEQFF. This rearrangement joins TRBV4-3 to TRBJ2-1; 10 bases are a match to TRBD2. CDR1 is LGHNA and CDR2 is YSLEER in the germline V gene. This CDR3 is built from 17 residues. Trimming removed 0 bases from V and 8 bases from J; junction bases left unmatched: 10.

The chain employs TRBV11-2 and TRBJ1-1; D is uncertain. CDR3 length: 13 amino acids. Germline values: CDR1 SGHAT, CDR2 FQNNGV. The V end was cut by 4 bases, the J end by 4 bases, with 10 bases between. CDR3 loop: CASSSLAPTEAFF. The CDR3 DNA is TGTGCCAGCAGCTCCCTAGCCCCCACTGAAGCTTTCTTT. The full variable domain, its missing parts supplied by reference TRBV11-2 and TRBJ1-1, is EAGVAQSPRYKIIEKRQSVAFWCNPISGHATLYWYQQILGQGPKLLIQFQNNGVVDDSQLPKDRFSAERLKGVDSTLKIQPAKLEDSAVYLCASSSLAPTEAFFGQGTRLTVV.

The V call is TRBV2, the J call TRBJ1-1; D is ambiguous. V dropped 0 bases and J dropped 5 bases, with 7 bases sitting between them. Germline V lookup: CDR1 SNHLY, CDR2 FYNNEI. The CDR3 runs to 13 residues. Here the CDR3 reads CASSEATGTEAFF. The CDR3 nucleotides read TGTGCCAGCAGTGAAGCGACGGGGACTGAAGCTTTCTTT. Based on the CDR3 plus reference TRBV2 and TRBJ1-1, the full variable domain is EPEVTQTPSHQVTQMGQEVILRCVPISNHLYFYWYRQILGQKVEFLVSFYNNEISEKSEIFDDQFSVERPDGSNFTLKIRSTKLEDSAMYFCASSEATGTEAFFGQGTRLTVV.